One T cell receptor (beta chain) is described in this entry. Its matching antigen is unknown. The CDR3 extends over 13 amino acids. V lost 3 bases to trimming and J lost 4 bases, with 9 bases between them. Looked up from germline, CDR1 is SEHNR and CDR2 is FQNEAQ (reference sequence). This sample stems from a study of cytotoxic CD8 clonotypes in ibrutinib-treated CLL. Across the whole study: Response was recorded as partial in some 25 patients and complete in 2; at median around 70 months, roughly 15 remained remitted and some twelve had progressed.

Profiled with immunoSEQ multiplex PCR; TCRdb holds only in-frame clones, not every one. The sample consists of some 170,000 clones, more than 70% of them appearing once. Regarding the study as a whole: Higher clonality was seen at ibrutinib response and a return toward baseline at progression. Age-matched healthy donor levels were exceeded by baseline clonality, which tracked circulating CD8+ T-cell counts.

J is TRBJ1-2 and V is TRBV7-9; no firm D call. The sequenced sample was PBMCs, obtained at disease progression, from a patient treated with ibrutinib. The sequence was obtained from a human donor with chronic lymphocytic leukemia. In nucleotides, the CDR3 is TGTGCCAGCAGCTTCGAGTTCTTCTATGGCTACACCTTC. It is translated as CASSFEFFYGYTF.